These T cell receptor beta chains were read from a single sample in a study of identical twins. Each CDR3 protein is one row after TCRdb ran MiXCR on the 5' RACE reads. The sample has hundreds of thousands of distinct CDR3 sequences, 9% to 15% seen once. This sample also appeared in a second study, on yellow fever vaccine responses in identical twins.

What was sequenced was PBMCs. The receptor set was obtained from a woman aged 18-30 years in good health. CDR3s include the opening cysteine and the closing phenylalanine or tryptophan. Each record gives: J gene, D gene, V gene, clone size, CDR3 protein, CDR3 DNA. D genes are given only for firm matches. The size entry is marked missing in some rows and otherwise reads once, few, many or a size class.

j_call: TRBJ2-1; d_call: TRBD2; v_call: TRBV3-1; clone_size: few; cdr3_aa: CASSQDVGLAPYNEQFF; cdr3_nt: TGTGCCAGCAGCCAAGATGTCGGACTAGCGCCCTACAATGAGCAGTTCTTC
j_call: TRBJ2-2; d_call: TRBD2; v_call: TRBV11-2; clone_size: -; cdr3_aa: CASSPGGSGNTGELFF; cdr3_nt: TGTGCCAGCAGCCCGGGAGGGAGCGGTAACACCGGGGAGCTGTTTTTT
j_call: TRBJ1-1; d_call: -; v_call: TRBV3-1; clone_size: -; cdr3_aa: CASRTEGNTEAFF; cdr3_nt: TGTGCCAGCAGAACGGAGGGGAACACTGAAGCTTTCTTT
j_call: TRBJ2-2; d_call: -; v_call: TRBV4-1; clone_size: -; cdr3_aa: CASSHPLGGELFF; cdr3_nt: TGCGCCAGCAGCCACCCTCTAGGGGGGGAGCTGTTTTTT
j_call: TRBJ2-7; d_call: -; v_call: TRBV20-1; clone_size: -; cdr3_aa: CSARDKTRGLHEQYF; cdr3_nt: TGCAGTGCTAGAGACAAGACTAGAGGGCTCCACGAGCAGTACTTC
j_call: TRBJ1-3; d_call: -; v_call: TRBV20-1; clone_size: many; cdr3_aa: CSARDPQGWRGNTIYF; cdr3_nt: TGCAGTGCTAGAGATCCACAAGGGTGGCGTGGAAACACCATATATTTT
j_call: TRBJ2-1; d_call: TRBD2; v_call: TRBV7-8; clone_size: -; cdr3_aa: CASSLPTSGRQGNEQFF; cdr3_nt: TGTGCCAGCAGCTTACCGACTAGCGGGAGACAGGGGAATGAGCAGTTCTTC
j_call: TRBJ2-2; d_call: -; v_call: TRBV29-1; clone_size: -; cdr3_aa: CSVRHPNTGELFF; cdr3_nt: TGCAGCGTTAGGCACCCGAACACCGGGGAGCTGTTTTTT
j_call: TRBJ2-3; d_call: -; v_call: TRBV7-9; clone_size: -; cdr3_aa: CASSHPDTQYF; cdr3_nt: TGTGCCAGCAGCCACCCGGATACGCAGTATTTT
j_call: TRBJ2-3; d_call: -; v_call: TRBV9; clone_size: few; cdr3_aa: CASSVTRLSTDTQYF; cdr3_nt: TGTGCCAGCAGCGTTACAAGGCTAAGCACAGATACGCAGTATTTT
j_call: TRBJ2-1; d_call: -; v_call: TRBV7-8; clone_size: few; cdr3_aa: CASTPEYNEQFF; cdr3_nt: TGTGCCAGCACGCCCGAATACAATGAGCAGTTCTTC
j_call: TRBJ1-5; d_call: -; v_call: TRBV4-1; clone_size: many; cdr3_aa: CASSQPRAGGNQPQHF; cdr3_nt: TGCGCCAGCAGCCAACCTAGGGCCGGGGGCAATCAGCCCCAGCATTTT
j_call: TRBJ1-4; d_call: -; v_call: TRBV3-1; clone_size: few; cdr3_aa: CASSQETNEKLFF; cdr3_nt: TGTGCCAGCAGCCAAGAGACAAATGAAAAACTGTTTTTT
j_call: TRBJ2-1; d_call: -; v_call: TRBV24-1; clone_size: few; cdr3_aa: CATAASRDSYNEQFF; cdr3_nt: TGTGCCACCGCGGCTAGCCGAGACTCCTACAATGAGCAGTTCTTC
j_call: TRBJ2-1; d_call: -; v_call: TRBV20-1; clone_size: few; cdr3_aa: CSAVAVSSYNEQFF; cdr3_nt: TGCAGTGCAGTAGCGGTGAGCTCCTACAATGAGCAGTTCTTC